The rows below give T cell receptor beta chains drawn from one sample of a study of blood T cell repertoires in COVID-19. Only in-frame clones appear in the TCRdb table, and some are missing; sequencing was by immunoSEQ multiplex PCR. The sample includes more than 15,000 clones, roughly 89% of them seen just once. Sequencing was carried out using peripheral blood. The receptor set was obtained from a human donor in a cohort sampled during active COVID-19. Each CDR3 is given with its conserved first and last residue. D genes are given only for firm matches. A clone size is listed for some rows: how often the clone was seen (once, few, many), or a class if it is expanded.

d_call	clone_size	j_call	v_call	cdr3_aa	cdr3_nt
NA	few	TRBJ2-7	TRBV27	CASSLSSPSYEQYF	TGTGCCAGCAGTTTATCCTCCCCTTCCTACGAGCAGTACTTC
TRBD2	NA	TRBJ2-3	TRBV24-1	CATSESGSGTDTQYF	TGTGCCACCAGTGAGAGCGGGAGTGGCACAGATACGCAGTATTTT
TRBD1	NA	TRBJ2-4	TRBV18	CASSPEGQGSGIQYF	TGTGCCAGCTCACCAGAGGGACAGGGTAGTGGCATTCAGTACTTC
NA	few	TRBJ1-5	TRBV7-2	CASGAWGDQPQHF	TGTGCCAGCGGGGCGTGGGGCGATCAGCCCCAGCATTTT
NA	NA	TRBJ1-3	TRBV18	CASSPSRGSAGNTIYF	TGTGCCAGCTCACCATCACGGGGATCTGCTGGAAACACCATATATTTT
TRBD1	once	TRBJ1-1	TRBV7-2	CASSLGTGPEAFF	TGTGCCAGCAGCTTAGGGACAGGACCTGAAGCTTTCTTT
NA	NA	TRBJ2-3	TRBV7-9	CASSAQGSTDTQYF	TGTGCCAGCAGCGCGCAGGGGAGCACAGATACGCAGTATTTT
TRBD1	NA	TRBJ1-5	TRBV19	CASRGQRDNQPQHF	TGTGCCAGTCGGGGACAGAGGGACAATCAGCCCCAGCATTTT
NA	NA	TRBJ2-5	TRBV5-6	CASSWGPSAETQYF	TGTGCCAGCAGCTGGGGGCCCTCGGCGGAGACCCAGTACTTC
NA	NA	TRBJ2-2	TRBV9	CASSVRLLANTGELFF	TGTGCCAGCAGCGTAAGACTCCTCGCGAACACCGGGGAGCTGTTTTTT
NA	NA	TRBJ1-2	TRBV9	CASSGGLRTVYGYTF	TGTGCCAGCAGCGGAGGGCTTCGGACAGTCTATGGCTACACCTTC
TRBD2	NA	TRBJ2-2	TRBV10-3	CAISTSGRATGELFF	TGTGCCATCAGTACTAGCGGGAGGGCCACCGGGGAGCTGTTTTTT
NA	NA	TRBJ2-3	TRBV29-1	CSVGGRGRSAFGTQYF	TGCAGCGTTGGGGGGCGAGGCAGGTCGGCTTTCGGTACGCAGTATTTT
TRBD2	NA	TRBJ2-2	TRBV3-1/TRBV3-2	CASSQGLAEYWTGELFF	TGTGCCAGCAGCCAGGGACTAGCGGAATACTGGACCGGGGAGCTGTTTTTT
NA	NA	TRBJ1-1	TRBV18	CASSPAGSGRTEAFF	TGTGCCAGCTCCCCCGCAGGCTCGGGGAGAACTGAAGCTTTCTTT
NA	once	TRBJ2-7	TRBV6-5	CASSRSGWGEQYF	TGTGCCAGCAGTAGGAGCGGCTGGGGCGAGCAGTACTTC
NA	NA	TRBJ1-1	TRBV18	CASSETPNTEAFF	TGTGCCAGCTCAGAGACACCGAACACTGAAGCTTTCTTT
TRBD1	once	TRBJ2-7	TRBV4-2	CASSLIEGTGSYEQYF	TGTGCCAGCAGCCTCATAGAGGGGACAGGGTCCTACGAGCAGTACTTC
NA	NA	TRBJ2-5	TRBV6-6	CASSYTRGETQYF	TGTGCCAGCAGTTACACCCGGGGAGAGACCCAGTACTTC
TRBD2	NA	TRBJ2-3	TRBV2	CASRSGTSIDDTQYF	TGTGCCAGCAGGTCCGGGACTAGTATAGATGATACGCAGTATTTT
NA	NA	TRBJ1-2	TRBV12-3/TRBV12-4	CASSSGTLRYTF	TGTGCCAGCAGTTCCGGGACATTACGTTATACCTTC
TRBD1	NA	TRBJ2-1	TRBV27	CASSLWGQGAYNEQFF	TGTGCCAGCAGTTTATGGGGGCAGGGGGCCTACAATGAGCAGTTCTTC
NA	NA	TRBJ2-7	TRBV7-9	CASSLDGQTYEQYF	TGTGCCAGCAGCTTAGACGGACAGACCTACGAGCAGTACTTC
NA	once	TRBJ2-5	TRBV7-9	CASWSGYNHETQYF	TGTGCCAGCTGGAGCGGGTATAACCATGAGACCCAGTACTTC
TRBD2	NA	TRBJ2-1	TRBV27	CASSFQGGSETEQFF	TGTGCCAGCAGTTTTCAAGGCGGGAGCGAGACTGAGCAGTTCTTC
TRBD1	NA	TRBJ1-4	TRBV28	CASSHGTGGEKLFF	TGTGCCAGCAGCCATGGGACAGGGGGGGAAAAACTGTTTTTT
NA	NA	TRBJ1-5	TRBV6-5	CASSPPGSQHF	TGTGCCAGCAGTCCACCCGGGTCCCAGCATTTT
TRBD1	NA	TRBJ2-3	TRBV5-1	CASNNRTGGQDTQYF	TGCGCCAGCAACAATAGGACAGGGGGCCAAGATACGCAGTATTTT
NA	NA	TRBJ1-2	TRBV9	CASSPSTGGRYGYTF	TGTGCCAGCAGCCCCTCAACGGGAGGGAGATATGGCTACACCTTC
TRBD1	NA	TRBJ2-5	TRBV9	CASSAGQGGETQYF	TGTGCCAGCAGCGCGGGACAGGGGGGAGAGACCCAGTACTTC
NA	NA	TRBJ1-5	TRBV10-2	CASSEFGGAEYSNQPQHF	TGCGCCAGCAGTGAGTTTGGGGGGGCAGAGTATAGCAATCAGCCCCAGCATTTT
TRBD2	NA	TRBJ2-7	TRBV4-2	CASSPGLAGARAYEQYF	TGTGCCAGCAGCCCCGGACTAGCGGGAGCCAGGGCCTACGAGCAGTACTTC
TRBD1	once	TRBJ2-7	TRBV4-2	CASSQDVTGGYEQYF	TGTGCCAGCAGCCAAGATGTAACAGGGGGATACGAGCAGTACTTC
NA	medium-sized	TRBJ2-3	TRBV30	CAWSVPGQWTDTQYF	TGTGCCTGGAGTGTACCAGGACAGTGGACAGATACGCAGTATTTT
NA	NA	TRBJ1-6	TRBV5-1	CASSLARQFGNSPLHF	TGCGCCAGCAGCTTGGCCAGGCAGTTCGGCAATTCACCCCTCCACTTT
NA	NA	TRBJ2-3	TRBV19	CASSSTYTSTDTQYF	TGTGCCAGTAGTTCCACGTATACTAGCACAGATACGCAGTATTTT